This T cell receptor beta chain was profiled in a study of T cells in Graves' hyperthyroidism and ophthalmopathy. The TCR beta CDR3 regions underwent amplification using RNA transcripts as the source. The primer set for the first-round RT-PCR of the TCR CDR3 was HTBI. TCRdb re-called the multiplex PCR reads with MiXCR, one entry per CDR3 protein. The sample yields around 500,000 distinct CDR3 sequences, around 15% seen once. PBMCs were obtained from about 10 ml fresh peripheral blood. This CDR3 has 16 residues. V shed 1 base and J 5 bases; nucleotides not matched to a gene: 7. Germline values: CDR1 SGHRS, CDR2 YFSETQ. There are a few counts of this clonotype.

The J gene is TRBJ2-1, the V gene TRBV5-1; 9 bases are shared with TRBD2. The specimen was blood. The clonotype was recovered from a woman aged 40 to 55 with Graves' hyperthyroidism. CDR3: CASSLQPSGTNNEQFF. As DNA, the CDR3 is TGCGCCAGCAGCTTGCAGCCTAGCGGGACGAACAATGAGCAGTTCTTC.